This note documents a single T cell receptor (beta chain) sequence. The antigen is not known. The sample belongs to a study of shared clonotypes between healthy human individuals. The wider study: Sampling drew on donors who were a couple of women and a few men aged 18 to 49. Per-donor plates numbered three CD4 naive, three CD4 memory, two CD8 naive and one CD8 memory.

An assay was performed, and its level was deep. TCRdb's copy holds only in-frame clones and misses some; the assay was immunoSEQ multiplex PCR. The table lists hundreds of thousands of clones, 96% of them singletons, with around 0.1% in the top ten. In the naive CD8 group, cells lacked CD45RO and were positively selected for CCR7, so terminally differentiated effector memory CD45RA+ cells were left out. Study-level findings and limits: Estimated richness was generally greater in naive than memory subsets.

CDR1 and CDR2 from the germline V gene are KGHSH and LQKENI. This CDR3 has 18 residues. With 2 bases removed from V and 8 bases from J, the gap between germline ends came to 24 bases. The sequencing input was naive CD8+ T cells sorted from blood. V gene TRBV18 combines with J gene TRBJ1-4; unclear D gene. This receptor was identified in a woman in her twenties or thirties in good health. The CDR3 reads CASSPVYLDEEGGEKLFF. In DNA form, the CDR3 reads TGTGCCAGCTCACCAGTTTATTTGGACGAGGAGGGAGGGGAAAAACTGTTTTTT.